This T cell receptor (beta chain) was recovered during a study of response to subunit inactivated influenza vaccine. CDR1 and CDR2 (germline): SGHDN, FVKESK. CDR3 size: 13 residues. V lost 1 base and J lost 6, with 10 bases in between. This clonotype occurred a few times. TCRdb re-called the RT-PCR reads with MiXCR, one entry per CDR3 protein. This repertoire shows 400,000 to 650,000 distinct CDR3 sequences, around 7.7% found once; its top ten account for about an eighth. Specimen: PBMCs from blood, collected around 25 months after vaccination. This clonotype was sampled from a man aged 50 to 69 who received an inactivated influenza vaccine. The V call is TRBV14, the J call TRBJ2-7, with D possibly being TRBD1 (5 bases). CDR3: CASSQVRTTEQYF. CDR3 nucleotide sequence: TGTGCCAGCAGCCAAGTCCGGACAACCGAGCAGTACTTC.